The 26 T cell receptor beta chains below come from one sample, sequenced in a study of blood T cell repertoires in COVID-19. The assay was immunoSEQ multiplex PCR, and TCRdb's table has in-frame clones only and misses some. The sample gives a few hundred thousand clones, 88% of which show up once; around 9.6% is in the top ten. The source material was peripheral blood. These receptors all stem from an older woman with COVID-19, enrolled during active disease.

This clone was found once. The rearrangement links TRBV5-1 to TRBJ2-7; D is possibly TRBD1 (5 bases). The germline V gene encodes CDR1 SGHRS and CDR2 YFSETQ. Trimming pared 4 bases from V and 3 bases from J, leaving 14 bases between. The CDR3 has 14 amino acids. This chain's CDR3 is CASSPGQFYYEQYF. The CDR3, as DNA: TGCGCCAGCAGCCCCGGACAATTCTACTACGAGCAGTACTTC.

This chain links TRBV10-3 with TRBJ2-2; D possibly corresponds to TRBD2 (6 bases). This CDR3 comprises 14 residues. Trimming cost V 8 bases and J 1 base, with 11 bases left between them. CDR1 and CDR2 (germline): ENHRY, SYGVKD. CDR3 region: CAIGGTRNTGELFF. The CDR3, as DNA: TGTGCCATCGGCGGGACCAGGAACACCGGGGAGCTGTTTTTT.

This clone was found once. The chain is built from TRBV12-3 or TRBV12-4 and TRBJ2-3, with D unclear. The CDR3 contains 13 residues. The V end lost 5 bases, the J end lost 2 bases, and 8 bases lay between the germline ends. CDR3 DNA: TGTGCCAGCAGTCGAAGCTACACAGATACGCAGTATTTT. Protein product: CASSRSYTDTQYF.

The V call is TRBV7-8, the J call TRBJ1-4; 7 nucleotides agree with TRBD1. V shed 5 bases and J 6 bases; nucleotides not matched to a gene: 9. The CDR3 consists of 15 residues. The germline V gene encodes CDR1 SGHVS and CDR2 FQNEAQ. The DNA of the CDR3 is TGTGCCAGCAGCACCCGACAGGGAGGATATGAAAAACTGTTTTTT. This codes for CASSTRQGGYEKLFF.

The J gene is TRBJ1-4, the V gene TRBV7-9, with D maybe TRBD1 (5 bases). Trimming removed 2 bases at V and 4 bases at J, with 5 bases between. In germline, CDR1 is SEHNR, CDR2 FQNEAQ (reference sequence). This CDR3 spans 13 amino acids. CDR3 protein: CASSLQGNEKLFF. Written as DNA, the CDR3 is TGTGCCAGCAGCTTACAGGGTAATGAAAAACTGTTTTTT.

CDR3 bases: TGTGCCAGCAGCCAGTCACAGGGGCCAACTAATGAAAAACTGTTTTTT. The encoded protein is CASSQSQGPTNEKLFF. This chain links TRBV7-9 with TRBJ1-4, with TRBD1 matching over 7 bases. Losses at the gene ends were 5 bases for V and 0 bases for J; bases not matched to a gene: 6. CDR1 and CDR2 from the germline V gene are SEHNR and FQNEAQ (reference sequence). The CDR3 sequence is 16 residues long. Filled out from reference TRBV7-9 and TRBJ1-4, the complete variable domain reads DTGVSQNPRHKITKRGQNVTFRCDPISEHNRLYWYRQTLGQGPEFLTYFQNEAQLEKSRLLSDRFSAERPKGSFSTLEIQRTEQGDSAMYLCASSQSQGPTNEKLFFGSGTQLSVL.

V is TRBV5-1 and J is TRBJ1-2; D gene ambiguous. V was cut by 2 bases and J by 3 bases, with 14 bases left in between. Germline V gene lookup returns CDR1 SGHRS and CDR2 YFSETQ. The CDR3 runs to 15 residues. The CDR3 DNA sequence: TGCGCCAGCAGCTTCGAACGGACTAGGGACTATGGCTACACCTTC. Translating gives CASSFERTRDYGYTF.

The chain joins TRBV3-1 (or the pseudogene TRBV3-2) to TRBJ2-5; TRBD2 aligns across 9 bases. Germline-derived CDR1 and CDR2 are LGHDT and YNNKEL (reference sequence). Unmatched junction bases numbered 4, after V lost 4 bases and J lost 4 bases. The CDR3 sequence is 14 residues long. The CDR3 DNA reads as TGTGCCAGCAGCCGTAGCGGGAGTGCAGAGACCCAGTACTTC. Protein: CASSRSGSAETQYF.

The CDR3, as DNA: TGTGCCAGCAGTTGGGACAGGGAAAAACTGTTTTTT. As protein: CASSWDREKLFF. This sequence joins TRBV6-5 and TRBJ1-4; TRBD1 matches 8 bases. Germline values: CDR1 MNHEY, CDR2 SVGAGI. This CDR3 spans 12 amino acids. Trimming took 4 bases from V and 8 from J; bases not matched to a gene: 0.

This clone has a handful of counts. CDR3 in amino acids: CASTRTGQETQYF. The CDR3 DNA reads as TGTGCCAGTACCAGGACAGGGCAAGAGACCCAGTACTTC. The V gene is TRBV19, the J gene TRBJ2-5, with 8 bases that match TRBD1. J was trimmed by 2 bases and V by 7 bases; bases with no gene match: 3. The CDR3 runs 13 residues. CDR1 and CDR2 (germline): LNHDA, SQIVND (reference sequence). Full variable domain (missing parts from reference TRBV19 and TRBJ2-5): DGGITQSPKYLFRKEGQNVTLSCEQNLNHDAMYWYRQDPGQGLRLIYYSQIVNDFQKGDIAEGYSVSREKKESFPLTVTSAQKNPTAFYLCASTRTGQETQYFGPGTRLLVL.

The chain couples TRBV6-5 to TRBJ1-2; weak D call: TRBD1 (5 bases). Germline CDR1 reads MNHEY; CDR2 reads SVGAGI. The CDR3 length is 15 residues. V was pared by 2 bases and J by 2 bases, with 12 bases between. The CDR3 region is CASSYGQGGNYGYTF. The CDR3 nucleotides are TGTGCCAGCAGTTACGGGCAGGGTGGGAACTATGGCTACACCTTC.

This clone has only a few counts. The V call is TRBV19, the J call TRBJ1-3; D is undetermined. The V gene's germline CDR1 is LNHDA and CDR2 SQIVND (reference sequence). V gave up 2 bases and J gave up 1 base, with 3 bases separating them. The CDR3 totals 13 residues. Here the CDR3 reads CASSISSGNTIYF. CDR3 DNA sequence: TGTGCCAGTAGTATATCGTCTGGAAACACCATATATTTT.

The rearrangement joins TRBV9 to TRBJ2-7; the match to TRBD1 covers 8 bases. Per germline, CDR1 SGDLS and CDR2 YYNGEE. V lost 2 bases and J lost 5; bases outside the gene matches: 3. The CDR3 length is 13 residues. The CDR3 loop is CASSVDRVDEQYF. The CDR3 coding sequence is TGTGCCAGCAGCGTGGACAGGGTGGACGAGCAGTACTTC.

The chain uses TRBV7-6 and TRBJ1-1; 12 nucleotides match TRBD1. Germline V lookup: CDR1 SGHVS, CDR2 FNYEAQ. With 5 bases clipped from V and 8 bases from J, the junction kept 9 bases outside the gene matches. The CDR3 contains 15 residues. The CDR3, as DNA: TGTGCCAGCAGCCTCTTAGGGGACAGGGGGCAGGAAGCTTTCTTT. Translation: CASSLLGDRGQEAFF.

This clone was seen more than once but under ten times. The chain combines TRBV6-5 with TRBJ2-7; 8 nucleotides line up with TRBD2. The CDR3 sequence is 14 residues long. Germline V gene sequence: CDR1 MNHEY, CDR2 SVGAGI. V was pared by 6 bases and J by 5 bases, with 9 bases of the junction left unmatched. CDR3 region: CASRPGLGTNEQYF. CDR3 DNA: TGTGCCAGCAGACCGGGACTAGGAACCAACGAGCAGTACTTC.

As regards this clone: Other nucleotide sequences from this sample produce the same CDR3. J is TRBJ2-3 and V is TRBV18; weak D call: TRBD2 (6 bases). The germline V gene encodes CDR1 KGHSH and CDR2 LQKENI. V gave up 2 bases and J gave up 3 bases, with 9 bases separating them. The CDR3 consists of 14 residues. The CDR3: CASSPGGSTDTQYF. The DNA for the CDR3 is TGTGCCAGCTCACCAGGGGGGAGTACAGATACGCAGTATTTT.

This chain links TRBV19 with TRBJ1-5, with 7 bases matching TRBD1. J gave up 7 bases and V 7 bases, and 10 bases lay outside the gene matches. In germline, CDR1 is LNHDA, CDR2 SQIVND (reference sequence). The CDR3 sequence is 14 residues long. The CDR3 nucleotides read TGTGCCAGTACCCGGACAGGAGGGGGGCAGCCCCAGCATTTT. Its protein is CASTRTGGGQPQHF.

The CDR3 DNA reads TGTGCCATCAGTGAGTCTGATAGCATGGACGGGGAGCTGTTTTTT. This encodes CAISESDSMDGELFF. The J gene is TRBJ2-2, the V gene TRBV10-3; D remains unclear. This CDR3 is built from 15 residues. Germline assignment: CDR1 ENHRY and CDR2 SYGVKD. V lost 0 bases and J 7 bases, leaving 12 bases between the germline ends.

The chain is built from TRBV19 and TRBJ2-2, with TRBD1 matching over 9 bases. The V gene end was trimmed by 3 bases and the J gene end by 6 bases; junction bases not matched to a gene: 8. From germline, CDR1 is LNHDA and CDR2 SQIVND (reference sequence). The length of the CDR3 is 16 residues. CDR3 nucleotide sequence: TGTGCCAGTAGTATCGTCGCGGGACAGGGTGCCGGGGAGCTGTTTTTT. Translation: CASSIVAGQGAGELFF.

Remarks on this clone: Compared with germline, one end of the junction differs, possibly owing to a read error. V and J are TRBV7-8 and TRBJ2-7, with TRBD1 matching over 9 bases. This CDR3 is 13 amino acids long. Germline V gives CDR1 SGHVS, CDR2 FQNEAQ. CDR3 in DNA: TGTGCCAGCAGCTTAGTTAACGGGGACAGGGAAGACTTC. Its translation: CASSLVNGDREDF. Full variable domain (rest looked up from reference TRBV7-8 and TRBJ2-7): GAGVSQSPRYKVAKRGQDVALRCDPISGHVSLFWYQQALGQGPEFLTYFQNEAQLDKSGLPSDRFFAERPEGSVSTLKIQRTQQEDSAVYLCASSLVNGDREDFGPGTRLTVT.

The rearrangement joins TRBV13 to TRBJ2-2, with 7 positions matching TRBD2. The CDR3 consists of 18 residues. Per the germline V gene, CDR1 is PRHDT and CDR2 is FYEKMQ (reference sequence). With 2 bases clipped from V and 7 bases from J, the junction kept 16 bases outside the gene matches. The CDR3 is CASSLKASTGGSYGELFF. The DNA of the CDR3 is TGTGCCAGCAGCTTAAAGGCGTCTACGGGAGGAAGTTACGGGGAGCTGTTTTTT.

The chain recombines TRBV6-6 with TRBJ2-7, with TRBD2 as a possible D gene (5 bases). Germline V lookup: CDR1 MNHNY, CDR2 SVGAGI (reference sequence). V was pared by 6 bases and J by 6 bases, with 12 bases between. The CDR3 spans 12 residues. The CDR3 coding sequence is TGTGCCAGCAGCCGGGGAGAAGGCGAGCAGTACTTC. It is translated as CASSRGEGEQYF.

The gene calls are TRBV24-1 and TRBJ2-5; 12 bases match TRBD2. Germline-derived CDR1 and CDR2 are KGHDR and SFDVKD. This CDR3 has 16 amino acids. Unmatched junction bases numbered 6, after V lost 4 bases and J lost 4 bases. The CDR3 region is CATSDPRLAGVETQYF. CDR3 nucleotide sequence: TGTGCCACCAGTGACCCTAGACTAGCGGGAGTAGAGACCCAGTACTTC.

This clone occurred a few times. J is TRBJ2-7 and V is TRBV2, with a possible D match to TRBD2 (5 bases). V lost 6 bases, J lost 4 bases, and 7 bases lay in between. The CDR3 contains 11 residues. Per the germline V gene, CDR1 is SNHLY and CDR2 is FYNNEI. The CDR3 spells CASRREYEQYF. The CDR3 DNA sequence: TGTGCCAGCAGGAGGGAATACGAGCAGTACTTC.

This clone has a single count. V gene TRBV6-1 combines with J gene TRBJ1-5; no reliable D call. The CDR3 runs to 17 residues. V lost 2 bases to trimming and J lost 3 bases, with 17 bases between them. Germline CDR1 is MNHNS and CDR2 is SASEGT. The CDR3 nucleotides are TGTGCCAGCAGTGAACCTCCTAACCGTCTTAACAATCAGCCCCAGCATTTT. Translation: CASSEPPNRLNNQPQHF.

V usage is TRBV6-5 and J usage is TRBJ2-7; TRBD1 agrees at 7 bases. Germline lookup yields CDR1 MNHEY and CDR2 SVGAGI. CDR3 length: 15 residues. V shed 5 bases, J shed 3 bases, and the junction held 10 bases outside the gene matches. This chain's CDR3 is CASSIKSTGIYEQYF. DNA for the CDR3: TGTGCCAGCAGTATTAAATCGACAGGGATCTACGAGCAGTACTTC.